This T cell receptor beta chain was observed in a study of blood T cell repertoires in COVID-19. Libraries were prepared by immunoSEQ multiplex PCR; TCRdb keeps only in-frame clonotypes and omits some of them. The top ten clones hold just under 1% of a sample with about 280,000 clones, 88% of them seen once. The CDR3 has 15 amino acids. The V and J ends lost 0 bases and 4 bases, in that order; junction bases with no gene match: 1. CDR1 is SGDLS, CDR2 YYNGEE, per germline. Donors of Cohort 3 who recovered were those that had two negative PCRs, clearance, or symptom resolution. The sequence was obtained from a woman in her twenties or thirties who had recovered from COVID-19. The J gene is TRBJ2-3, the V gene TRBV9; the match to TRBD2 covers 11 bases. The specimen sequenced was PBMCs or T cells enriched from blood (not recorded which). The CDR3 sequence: CASSVASGRSDTQYF. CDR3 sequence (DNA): TGTGCCAGCAGCGTAGCTAGCGGGAGGTCAGATACGCAGTATTTT.